The rows below give T cell receptor beta chains drawn from one sample of a study of cytomegalovirus exposure and HLA in healthy donors. Generated by immunoSEQ multiplex PCR, the TCRdb table keeps only in-frame clones and is missing some. The sample records under 60,000 clones, around three quarters being singletons. Sequencing was done on a sample of PBMCs. Receptor source: a woman between 40 and 50 years old in good health and CMV-seropositive. The CDR3 runs from the conserved cysteine through the conserved F or W. A D gene is named only where the DNA matches it firmly. Clone size is not always given. Where it is, it says once, few, many or a class for expanded clones.

clone size	J gene	D gene	V gene	CDR3 protein	CDR3 DNA
NA	TRBJ1-6	NA	TRBV19	CASSIVAGDGNSPLHF	TGTGCCAGTAGTATAGTAGCAGGGGACGGCAATTCACCCCTCCACTTT
NA	TRBJ1-6	TRBD1	TRBV6-5	CASRGTANSPLHF	TGTGCCAGCAGGGGGACAGCGAATTCACCCCTCCACTTT
NA	TRBJ1-5	NA	TRBV7-2	CASSPTYQANQPQHF	TGTGCCAGCAGCCCGACGTATCAGGCAAATCAGCCCCAGCATTTT
once	TRBJ1-4	NA	TRBV6-1	CASNSHLQNEKLFF	TGTGCCAGCAACAGCCACCTTCAAAATGAAAAACTGTTTTTT
NA	TRBJ1-1	TRBD1	TRBV9	CASSVAGTANTEAFF	TGTGCCAGCAGCGTAGCGGGGACAGCAAACACTGAAGCTTTCTTT
NA	TRBJ2-1	NA	TRBV2	CASNAGEFDNEQFF	TGTGCCAGCAACGCAGGGGAATTCGACAATGAGCAGTTCTTC
NA	TRBJ1-4	NA	TRBV7-6	CASSSPPGVENEKLFF	TGTGCCAGCAGCTCCCCCCCGGGGGTGGAAAATGAAAAACTGTTTTTT
NA	TRBJ2-1	NA	TRBV7-3	CASSLGGVTYNEQFF	TGTGCCAGCAGCTTAGGAGGGGTTACCTACAATGAGCAGTTCTTC
once	TRBJ2-1	TRBD1	TRBV19	CASSIWAGGRDNEQFF	TGTGCCAGTAGTATTTGGGCAGGGGGCCGAGACAATGAGCAGTTCTTC
NA	TRBJ1-1	NA	TRBV2	CASSEALRQGRSEAFF	TGTGCCAGCAGTGAAGCGCTTCGGCAGGGGAGATCCGAAGCTTTCTTT
NA	TRBJ2-7	NA	TRBV5-4	CASSSRPKGRLYEQYF	TGTGCCAGCAGCTCCAGGCCCAAGGGGCGCCTCTACGAGCAGTACTTC
NA	TRBJ1-3	NA	TRBV10-3	CAISESGRGAGNTIYF	TGTGCCATCAGTGAGTCGGGGCGCGGGGCTGGAAACACCATATATTTT
NA	TRBJ2-1	TRBD1	TRBV5-1	CASSAHRGHEQFF	TGCGCCAGCAGCGCACACAGGGGGCATGAGCAGTTCTTC
NA	TRBJ1-2	TRBD1	TRBV5-6	CASRRGAGGSYGYTF	TGTGCCAGCAGGAGGGGGGCAGGGGGTTCCTATGGCTACACCTTC
once	TRBJ1-6	NA	TRBV2	CAGRAGLGSPPHF	TGTGCCGGCAGAGCGGGGCTCGGTTCACCCCCCCACTTT
few	TRBJ2-7	NA	TRBV25-1	CASSVGQGEYEQYF	TGTGCCAGCAGTGTCGGGCAGGGCGAGTACGAGCAGTACTTC
NA	TRBJ2-7	TRBD1	TRBV5-4	CASSSRDRIEQYF	TGTGCCAGCAGCTCGCGGGACAGGATCGAGCAGTACTTC
NA	TRBJ2-3	NA	TRBV27	CASSPTFSGEAGHGTDTQYF	TGTGCCAGCAGTCCAACGTTTTCGGGGGAGGCCGGTCACGGGACAGATACGCAGTATTTT
NA	TRBJ1-5	NA	TRBV7-2	CASSSSKREKVLSNQPQHF	TGTGCCAGCAGCTCAAGTAAACGGGAGAAAGTACTTAGCAATCAGCCCCAGCATTTT
NA	TRBJ1-4	NA	TRBV11-2	CASNPTGSEKLFF	TGTGCCAGCAACCCTACAGGGTCTGAAAAACTGTTTTTT
NA	TRBJ1-6	NA	TRBV7-9	CSSSPFGRGDNSPLHF	TGTTCCAGCAGCCCCTTCGGTCGCGGGGATAATTCACCCCTCCACTTT
NA	TRBJ2-5	TRBD2	TRBV29-1	CSVGAGGSETQYF	TGCAGCGTTGGAGCGGGGGGTTCAGAGACCCAGTACTTC
NA	TRBJ1-1	TRBD1	TRBV4-1	CASRSEEGAYTEAFF	TGCGCCAGCAGATCAGAGGAGGGGGCATACACTGAAGCTTTCTTT
NA	TRBJ2-2	NA	TRBV29-1	CSVLQITNTGELFF	TGCAGCGTTCTACAGATAACGAACACCGGGGAGCTGTTTTTT
NA	TRBJ2-1	TRBD2	TRBV19	CASSISGGVINEQFF	TGTGCCAGTAGTATAAGCGGGGGGGTAATCAATGAGCAGTTCTTC
few	TRBJ2-7	NA	TRBV7-8	CASSDQSYSYEQYF	TGTGCCAGCAGCGACCAGAGCTACAGCTACGAGCAGTACTTC